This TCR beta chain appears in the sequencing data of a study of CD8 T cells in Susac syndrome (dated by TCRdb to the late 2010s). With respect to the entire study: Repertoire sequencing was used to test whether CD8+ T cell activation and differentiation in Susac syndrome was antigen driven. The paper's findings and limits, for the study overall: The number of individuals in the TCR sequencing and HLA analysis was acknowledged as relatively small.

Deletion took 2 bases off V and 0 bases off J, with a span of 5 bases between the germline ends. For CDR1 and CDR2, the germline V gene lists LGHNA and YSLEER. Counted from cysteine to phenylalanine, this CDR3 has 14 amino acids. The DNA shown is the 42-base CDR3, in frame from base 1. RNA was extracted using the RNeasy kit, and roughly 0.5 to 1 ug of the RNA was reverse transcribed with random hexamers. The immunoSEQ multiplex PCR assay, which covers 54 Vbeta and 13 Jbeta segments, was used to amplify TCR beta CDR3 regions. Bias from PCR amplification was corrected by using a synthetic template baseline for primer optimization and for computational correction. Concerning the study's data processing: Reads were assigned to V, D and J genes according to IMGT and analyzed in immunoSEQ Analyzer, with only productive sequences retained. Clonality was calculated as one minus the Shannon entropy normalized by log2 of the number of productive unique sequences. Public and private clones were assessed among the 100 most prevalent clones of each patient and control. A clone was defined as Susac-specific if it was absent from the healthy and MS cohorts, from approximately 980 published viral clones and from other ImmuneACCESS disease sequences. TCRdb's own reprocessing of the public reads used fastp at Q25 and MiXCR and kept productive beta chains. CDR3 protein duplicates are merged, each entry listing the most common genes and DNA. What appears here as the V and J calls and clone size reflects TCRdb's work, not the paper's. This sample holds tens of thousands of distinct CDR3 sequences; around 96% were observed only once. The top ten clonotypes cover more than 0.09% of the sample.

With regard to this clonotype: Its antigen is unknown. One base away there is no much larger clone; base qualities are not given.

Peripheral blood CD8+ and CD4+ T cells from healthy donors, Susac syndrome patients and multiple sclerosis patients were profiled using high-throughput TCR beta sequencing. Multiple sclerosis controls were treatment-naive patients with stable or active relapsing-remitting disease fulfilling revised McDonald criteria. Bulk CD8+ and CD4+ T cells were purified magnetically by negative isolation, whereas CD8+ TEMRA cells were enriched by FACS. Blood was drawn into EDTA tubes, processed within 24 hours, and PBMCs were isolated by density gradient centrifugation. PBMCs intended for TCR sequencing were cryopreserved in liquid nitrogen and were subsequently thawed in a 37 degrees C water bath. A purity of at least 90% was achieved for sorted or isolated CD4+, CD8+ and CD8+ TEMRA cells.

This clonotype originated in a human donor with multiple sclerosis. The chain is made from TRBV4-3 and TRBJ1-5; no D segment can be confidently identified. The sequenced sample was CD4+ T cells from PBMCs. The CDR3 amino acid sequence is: CASSQQYSNQPQHF. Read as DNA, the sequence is TGCGCCAGCAGCCAACAATATAGCAATCAGCCCCAGCATTTT.